This T cell receptor (beta chain) was retrieved from a study of response to subunit inactivated influenza vaccine. Study results and limitations: Few new T cells, the authors suggested, are recruited by each seasonal influenza vaccination.

The CDR3 runs 13 residues. CDR1 SNHLY and CDR2 FYNNEI come from the germline V gene. The V and J ends lost 4 bases and 6 bases respectively, with 13 bases between them. There are many counts of this clonotype. What it recognizes is unknown. Using its own MiXCR run on the RT-PCR reads, TCRdb lists one record per CDR3 protein. Among roughly 700,000 distinct CDR3 sequences listed, roughly 14% were seen once. The input for sequencing was PBMCs from blood, taken about 14 days before vaccination. The J gene is TRBJ2-7, the V gene TRBV2; the D is unclear. The sequence was obtained from a man over 45 who received an inactivated influenza vaccine. The CDR3 nucleotides read TGTGCCAGCAGTGCGGGCTTCCAGACCGAGCAGTACTTC. It encodes CASSAGFQTEQYF.